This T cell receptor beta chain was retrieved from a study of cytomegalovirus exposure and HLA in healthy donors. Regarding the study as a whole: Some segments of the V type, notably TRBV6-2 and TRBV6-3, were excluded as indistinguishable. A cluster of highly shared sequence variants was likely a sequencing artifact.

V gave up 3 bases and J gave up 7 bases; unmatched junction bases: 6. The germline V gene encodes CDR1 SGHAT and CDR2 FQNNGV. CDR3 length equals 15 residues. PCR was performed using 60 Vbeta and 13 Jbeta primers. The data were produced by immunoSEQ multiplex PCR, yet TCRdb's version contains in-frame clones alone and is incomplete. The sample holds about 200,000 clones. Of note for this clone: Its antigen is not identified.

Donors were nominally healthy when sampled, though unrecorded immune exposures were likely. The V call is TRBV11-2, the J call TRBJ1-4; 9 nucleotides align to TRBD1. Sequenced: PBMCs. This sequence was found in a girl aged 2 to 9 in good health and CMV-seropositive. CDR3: CASSLPTGGVEKLFF. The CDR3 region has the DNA TGTGCCAGCAGCTTGCCGACAGGGGGTGTTGAAAAACTGTTTTTT.